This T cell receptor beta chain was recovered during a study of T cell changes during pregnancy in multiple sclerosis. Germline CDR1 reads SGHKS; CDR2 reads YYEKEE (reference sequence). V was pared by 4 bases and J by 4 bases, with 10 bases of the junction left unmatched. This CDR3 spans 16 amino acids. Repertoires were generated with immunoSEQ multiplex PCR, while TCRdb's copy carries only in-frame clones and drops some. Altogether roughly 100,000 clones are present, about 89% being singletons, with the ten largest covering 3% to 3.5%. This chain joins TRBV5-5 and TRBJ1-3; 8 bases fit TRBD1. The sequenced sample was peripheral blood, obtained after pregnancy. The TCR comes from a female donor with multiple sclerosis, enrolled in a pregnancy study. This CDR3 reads CASSVGQGVGGNTIYF. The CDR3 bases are TGTGCCAGCAGCGTCGGACAGGGCGTAGGGGGAAACACCATATATTTT.